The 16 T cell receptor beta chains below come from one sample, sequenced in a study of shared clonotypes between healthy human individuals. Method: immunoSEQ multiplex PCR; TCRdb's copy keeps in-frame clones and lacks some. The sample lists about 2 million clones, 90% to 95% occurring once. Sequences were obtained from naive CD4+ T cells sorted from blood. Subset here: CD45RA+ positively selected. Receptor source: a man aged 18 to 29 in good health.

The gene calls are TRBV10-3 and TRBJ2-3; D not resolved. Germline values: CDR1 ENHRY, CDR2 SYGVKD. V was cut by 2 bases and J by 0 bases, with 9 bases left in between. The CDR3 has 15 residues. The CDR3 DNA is TGTGCCATCAGTGAGAAGATAGCTAGCACAGATACGCAGTATTTT. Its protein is CAISEKIASTDTQYF.

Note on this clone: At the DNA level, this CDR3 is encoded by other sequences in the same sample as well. CDR3 sequence: CASSYSDRGYGYTF. The DNA for the CDR3 is TGTGCCAGCAGTTACTCAGACAGGGGATATGGCTACACCTTC. The chain joins TRBV6-5 to TRBJ1-2; the match to TRBD1 covers 8 bases. The CDR3 runs 14 residues. V lost 0 bases and J lost 5; bases outside the gene matches: 2. Germline CDR1 reads MNHEY; CDR2 reads SVGAGI.

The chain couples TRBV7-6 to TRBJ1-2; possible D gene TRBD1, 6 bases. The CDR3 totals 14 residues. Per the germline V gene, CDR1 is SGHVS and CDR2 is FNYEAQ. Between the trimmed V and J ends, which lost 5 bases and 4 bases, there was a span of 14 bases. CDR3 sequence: CASSELTGTYGYTF. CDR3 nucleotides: TGTGCCAGCAGCGAACTGACAGGAACCTATGGCTACACCTTC.

CDR3 nucleotide sequence: TGTGCCAGCTCACCACCGAGGCGCGGGGAAGGGTCACCCCTCCACTTT. Translated: CASSPPRRGEGSPLHF. The chain employs TRBV18 and TRBJ1-6; unclear D gene. V lost 0 bases to trimming and J lost 10 bases, with 16 bases between them. The germline gives CDR1 KGHSH, CDR2 LQKENI. CDR3 length: 16 amino acids.

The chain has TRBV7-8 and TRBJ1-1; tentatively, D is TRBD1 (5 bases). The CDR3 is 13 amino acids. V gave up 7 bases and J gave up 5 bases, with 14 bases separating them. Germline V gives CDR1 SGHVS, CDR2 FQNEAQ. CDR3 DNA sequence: TGTGCCAGCACCGGGGCCGGTGAGACTGAAGCTTTCTTT. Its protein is CASTGAGETEAFF.

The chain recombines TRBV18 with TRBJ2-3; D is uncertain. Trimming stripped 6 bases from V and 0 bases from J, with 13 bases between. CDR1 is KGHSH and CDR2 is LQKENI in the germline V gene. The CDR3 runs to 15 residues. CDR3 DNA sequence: TGTGCCAGCTCTCCCGTCCCGATTAGCACAGATACGCAGTATTTT. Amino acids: CASSPVPISTDTQYF. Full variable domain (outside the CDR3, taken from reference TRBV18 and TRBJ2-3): NAGVMQNPRHLVRRRGQEARLRCSPMKGHSHVYWYRQLPEEGLKFMVYLQKENIIDESGMPKERFSAEFPKEGPSILRIQQVVRGDSAAYFCASSPVPISTDTQYFGPGTRLTVL.

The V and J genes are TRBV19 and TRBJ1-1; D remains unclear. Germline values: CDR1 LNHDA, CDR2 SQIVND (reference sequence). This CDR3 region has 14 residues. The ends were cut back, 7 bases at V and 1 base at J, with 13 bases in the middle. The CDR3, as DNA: TGTGCCAGTACTACAATACGGGGGAACACTGAAGCTTTCTTT. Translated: CASTTIRGNTEAFF.

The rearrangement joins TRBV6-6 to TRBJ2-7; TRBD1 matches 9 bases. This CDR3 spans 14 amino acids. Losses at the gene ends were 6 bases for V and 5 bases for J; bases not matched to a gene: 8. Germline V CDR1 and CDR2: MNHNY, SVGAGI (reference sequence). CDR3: CASRTGTGRHEQYF. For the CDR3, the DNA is TGTGCCAGCAGAACCGGGACAGGGAGGCACGAGCAGTACTTC.

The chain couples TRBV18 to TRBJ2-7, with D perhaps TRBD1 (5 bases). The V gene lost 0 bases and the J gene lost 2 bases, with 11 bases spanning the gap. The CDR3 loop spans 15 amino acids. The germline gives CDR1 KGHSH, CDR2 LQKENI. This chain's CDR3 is CASSPPRATTYEQYF. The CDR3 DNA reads TGTGCCAGCTCACCACCCAGGGCTACAACCTACGAGCAGTACTTC.

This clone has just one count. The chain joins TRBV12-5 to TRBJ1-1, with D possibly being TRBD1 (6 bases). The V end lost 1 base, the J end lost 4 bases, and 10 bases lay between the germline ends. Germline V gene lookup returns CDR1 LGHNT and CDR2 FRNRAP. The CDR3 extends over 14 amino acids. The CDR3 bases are TGTGCTAGTGGTTTGGCCCCAGGGGCCACTGAAGCTTTCTTT. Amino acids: CASGLAPGATEAFF.

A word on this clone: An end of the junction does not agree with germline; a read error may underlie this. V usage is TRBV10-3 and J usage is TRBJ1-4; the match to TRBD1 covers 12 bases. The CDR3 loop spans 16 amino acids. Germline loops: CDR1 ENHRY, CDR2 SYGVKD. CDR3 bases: TGTGCCAGCAGTGTCACGGGACAGGGGGCAGGAGAAAAACTGTTTTTT. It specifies CASSVTGQGAGEKLFF.

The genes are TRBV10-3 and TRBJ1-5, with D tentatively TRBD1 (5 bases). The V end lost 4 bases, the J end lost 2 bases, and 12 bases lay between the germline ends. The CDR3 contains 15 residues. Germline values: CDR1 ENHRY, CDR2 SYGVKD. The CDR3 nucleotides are TGTGCCATCAGTGCTACCAGAGGGGGCAATCAGCCCCAGCATTTT. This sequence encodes CAISATRGGNQPQHF.

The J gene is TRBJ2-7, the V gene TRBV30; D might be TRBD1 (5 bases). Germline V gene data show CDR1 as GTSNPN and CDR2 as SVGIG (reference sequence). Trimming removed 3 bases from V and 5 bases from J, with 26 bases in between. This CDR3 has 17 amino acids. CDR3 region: CAWSAKQDVWGPHEQYF. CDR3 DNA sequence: TGTGCCTGGAGCGCAAAACAGGACGTATGGGGTCCCCACGAGCAGTACTTC.

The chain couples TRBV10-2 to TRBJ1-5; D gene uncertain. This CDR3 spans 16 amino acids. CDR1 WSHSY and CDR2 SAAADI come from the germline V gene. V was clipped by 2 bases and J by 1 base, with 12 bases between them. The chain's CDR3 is CASSELRTGSNQPQHF. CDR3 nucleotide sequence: TGCGCCAGCAGTGAGCTGCGTACGGGGAGCAATCAGCCCCAGCATTTT.

CDR3 protein: CASSLAGKNIQYF. The CDR3 DNA reads TGTGCCAGCAGCTTAGCAGGAAAGAACATTCAGTACTTC. This chain joins TRBV7-2 and TRBJ2-4; D gene ambiguous. This CDR3 contains 13 residues. Between the trimmed V and J ends, which lost 0 bases and 7 bases, there was a span of 7 bases. From germline, CDR1 is SGHTA and CDR2 FQGNSA.

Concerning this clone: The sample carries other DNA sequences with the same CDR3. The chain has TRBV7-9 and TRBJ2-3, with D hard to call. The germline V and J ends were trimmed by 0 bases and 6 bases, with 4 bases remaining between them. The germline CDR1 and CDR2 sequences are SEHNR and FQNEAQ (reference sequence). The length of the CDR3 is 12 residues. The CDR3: CASSLAPDTQYF. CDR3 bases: TGTGCCAGCAGCTTAGCGCCGGATACGCAGTATTTT. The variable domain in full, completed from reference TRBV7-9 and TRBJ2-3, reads DTGVSQNPRHKITKRGQNVTFRCDPISEHNRLYWYRQTLGQGPEFLTYFQNEAQLEKSRLLSDRFSAERPKGSFSTLEIQRTEQGDSAMYLCASSLAPDTQYFGPGTRLTVL.